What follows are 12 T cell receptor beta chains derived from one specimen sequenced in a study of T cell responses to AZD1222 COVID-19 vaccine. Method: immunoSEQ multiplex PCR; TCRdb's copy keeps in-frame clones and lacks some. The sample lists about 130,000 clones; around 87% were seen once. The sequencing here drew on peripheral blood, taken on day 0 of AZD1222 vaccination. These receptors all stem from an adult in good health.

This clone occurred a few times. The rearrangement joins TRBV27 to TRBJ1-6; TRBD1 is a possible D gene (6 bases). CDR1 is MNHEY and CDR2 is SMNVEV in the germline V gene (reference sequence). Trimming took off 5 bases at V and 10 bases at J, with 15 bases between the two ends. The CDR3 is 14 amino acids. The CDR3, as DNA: TGTGCCAGCAGTAACCCGCCCAGGGGCTCACCCCTCCACTTT. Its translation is CASSNPPRGSPLHF.

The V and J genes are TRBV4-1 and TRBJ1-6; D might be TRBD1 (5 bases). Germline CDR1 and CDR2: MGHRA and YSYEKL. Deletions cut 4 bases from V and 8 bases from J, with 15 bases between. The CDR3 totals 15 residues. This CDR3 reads CASSLLPGPYSPLHF. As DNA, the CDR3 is TGCGCCAGCAGCCTACTCCCGGGACCCTATTCACCCCTCCACTTT.

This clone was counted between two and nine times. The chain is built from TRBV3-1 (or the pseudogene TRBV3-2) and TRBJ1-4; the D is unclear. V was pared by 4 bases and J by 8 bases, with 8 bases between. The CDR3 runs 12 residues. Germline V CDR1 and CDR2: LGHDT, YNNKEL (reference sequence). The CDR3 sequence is CASSLKWEKLFF. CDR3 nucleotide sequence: TGTGCCAGCAGCCTCAAGTGGGAAAAACTGTTTTTT.

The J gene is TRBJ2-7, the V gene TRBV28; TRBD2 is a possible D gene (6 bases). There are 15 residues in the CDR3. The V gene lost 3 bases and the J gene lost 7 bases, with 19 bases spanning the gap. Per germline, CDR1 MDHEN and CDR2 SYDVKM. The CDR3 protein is CASSFSAGPSQEQYF. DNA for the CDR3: TGTGCCAGCAGTTTCTCGGCGGGGCCTAGTCAAGAGCAGTACTTC.

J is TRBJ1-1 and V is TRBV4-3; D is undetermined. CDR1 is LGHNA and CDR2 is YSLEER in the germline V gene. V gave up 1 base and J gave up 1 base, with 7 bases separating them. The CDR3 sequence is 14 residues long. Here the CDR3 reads CASSQVAGNTEAFF. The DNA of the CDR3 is TGCGCCAGCAGCCAAGTGGCAGGGAACACTGAAGCTTTCTTT.

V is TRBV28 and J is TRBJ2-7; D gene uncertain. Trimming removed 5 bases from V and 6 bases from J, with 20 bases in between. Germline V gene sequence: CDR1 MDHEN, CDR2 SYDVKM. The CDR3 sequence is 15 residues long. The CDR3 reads CASSPPGRAIAEQYF. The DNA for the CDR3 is TGTGCCAGCAGTCCGCCAGGACGGGCCATTGCCGAGCAGTACTTC.

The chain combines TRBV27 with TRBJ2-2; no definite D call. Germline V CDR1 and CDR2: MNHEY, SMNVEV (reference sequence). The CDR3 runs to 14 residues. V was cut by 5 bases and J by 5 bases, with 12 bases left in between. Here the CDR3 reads CASSPLGWTGELFF. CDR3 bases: TGTGCCAGCAGTCCACTCGGATGGACCGGGGAGCTGTTTTTT.

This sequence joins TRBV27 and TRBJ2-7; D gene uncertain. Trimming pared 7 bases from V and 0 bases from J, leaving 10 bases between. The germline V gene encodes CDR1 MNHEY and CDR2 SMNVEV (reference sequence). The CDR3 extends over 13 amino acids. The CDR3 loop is CASKGKSSYEQYF. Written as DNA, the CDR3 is TGTGCCAGCAAAGGGAAGAGCTCCTACGAGCAGTACTTC.

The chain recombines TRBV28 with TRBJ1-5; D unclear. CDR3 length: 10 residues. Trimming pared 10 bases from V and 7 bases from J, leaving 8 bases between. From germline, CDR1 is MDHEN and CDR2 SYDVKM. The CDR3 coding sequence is TGTGCCATGTTGGACCAGCCCCAGCATTTT. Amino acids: CAMLDQPQHF.

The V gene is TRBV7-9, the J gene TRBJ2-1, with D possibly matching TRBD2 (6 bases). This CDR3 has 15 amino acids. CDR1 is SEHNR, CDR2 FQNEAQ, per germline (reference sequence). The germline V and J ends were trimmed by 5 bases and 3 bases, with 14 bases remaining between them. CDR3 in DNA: TGTGCCAGCAGCGAACAGCGGGCTAGCTACAATGAGCAGTTCTTC. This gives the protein CASSEQRASYNEQFF.

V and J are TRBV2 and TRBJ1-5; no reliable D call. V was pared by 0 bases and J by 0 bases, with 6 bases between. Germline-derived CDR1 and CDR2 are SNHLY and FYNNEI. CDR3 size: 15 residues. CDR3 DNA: TGTGCCAGCAGTGAAGCTCAGAATAGCAATCAGCCCCAGCATTTT. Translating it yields CASSEAQNSNQPQHF.

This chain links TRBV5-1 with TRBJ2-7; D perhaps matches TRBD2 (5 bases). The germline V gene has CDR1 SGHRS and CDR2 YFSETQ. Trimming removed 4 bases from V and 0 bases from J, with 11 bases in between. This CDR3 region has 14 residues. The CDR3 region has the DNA TGCGCCAGCAGCGCCGGACTGAGCTCCTACGAGCAGTACTTC. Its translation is CASSAGLSSYEQYF.